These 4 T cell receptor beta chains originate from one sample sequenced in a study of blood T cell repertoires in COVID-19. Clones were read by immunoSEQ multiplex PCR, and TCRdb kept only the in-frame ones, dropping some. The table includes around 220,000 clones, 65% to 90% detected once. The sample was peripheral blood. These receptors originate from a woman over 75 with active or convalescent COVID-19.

Here the CDR3 reads CASSQGTGLNTEAFF. The CDR3 DNA is TGCGCCAGCAGCCAAGGGACAGGACTGAACACTGAAGCTTTCTTT. The chain employs TRBV4-1 and TRBJ1-1; 7 nucleotides agree with TRBD1. This CDR3 region has 15 residues. Germline CDR1 and CDR2: MGHRA and YSYEKL. V shed 1 base and J 0 bases; nucleotides not matched to a gene: 2.

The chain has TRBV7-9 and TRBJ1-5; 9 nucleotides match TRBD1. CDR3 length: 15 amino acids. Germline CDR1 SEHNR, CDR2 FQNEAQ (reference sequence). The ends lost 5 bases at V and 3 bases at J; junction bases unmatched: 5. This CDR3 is CASSQGTGNNQPQHF. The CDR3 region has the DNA TGTGCCAGCAGCCAGGGGACAGGGAACAATCAGCCCCAGCATTTT.

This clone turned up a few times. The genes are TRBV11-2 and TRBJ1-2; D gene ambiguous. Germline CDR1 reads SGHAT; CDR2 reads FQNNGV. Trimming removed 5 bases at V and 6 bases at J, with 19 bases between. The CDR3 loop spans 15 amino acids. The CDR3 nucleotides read TGTGCCAGCAGCCCTCAGATTCTCCTAGGAGATGGCTACACCTTC. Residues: CASSPQILLGDGYTF.

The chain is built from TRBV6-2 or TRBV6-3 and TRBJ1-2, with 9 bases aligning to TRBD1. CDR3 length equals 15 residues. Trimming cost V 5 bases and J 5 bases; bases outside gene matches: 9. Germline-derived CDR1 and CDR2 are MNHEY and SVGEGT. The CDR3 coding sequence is TGTGCCAGCAGTCTTACAGGGGGCGCAGGTTATGGCTACACCTTC. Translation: CASSLTGGAGYGYTF.